This is a list of T cell receptor beta chains from one sample in a study of T cell clonotyping in hematopoietic cell transplantation. Method: immunoSEQ multiplex PCR; TCRdb's copy keeps in-frame clones and lacks some. Seen here are about 9,300 clones, around 80% observed once, and the top ten hold under 65%. The input for sequencing was PBMCs, taken at the time of graft-versus-host disease after allogeneic stem cell transplant. The origin of the receptors is a male patient aged 55 to 69 who had an allogeneic stem cell transplant from an unrelated donor, so the T cells may come from the graft donor. Some clones in this sample may be carry-over from other donors' samples. CDR3s include the opening cysteine and the closing phenylalanine or tryptophan. The order of the fields is J gene, V gene, CDR3 protein.

j_call: TRBJ2-2
v_call: TRBV19
cdr3_aa: CASSGSQSSTGELFF

j_call: TRBJ1-4
v_call: TRBV4-1
cdr3_aa: CASSRQREAEKLFF

j_call: TRBJ2-2
v_call: TRBV9
cdr3_aa: CASSPRGITGELFF

j_call: TRBJ2-1
v_call: TRBV9
cdr3_aa: CASSGDRDSYNEQFF

j_call: TRBJ1-2
v_call: TRBV9
cdr3_aa: CASSGNQGYGYTF

j_call: TRBJ1-5
v_call: TRBV2
cdr3_aa: CASSVAGGGQPQHF

j_call: TRBJ2-7
v_call: TRBV7-9
cdr3_aa: CASSPDRWGYEQYF

j_call: TRBJ2-1
v_call: TRBV2
cdr3_aa: CASAIGWDNEQFF

j_call: TRBJ1-5
v_call: TRBV7-2
cdr3_aa: CASSLAAANQPQHF

j_call: TRBJ1-6
v_call: TRBV14
cdr3_aa: CASSHKGGTGISSPLHF

j_call: TRBJ1-1
v_call: TRBV6-5
cdr3_aa: CASSYDRGGPEAFF

j_call: TRBJ1-2
v_call: TRBV6-4
cdr3_aa: CASSADRGSYGYTF

j_call: TRBJ2-7
v_call: TRBV4-3
cdr3_aa: CASSQEGTGGEQYF

j_call: TRBJ1-3
v_call: TRBV6-5
cdr3_aa: CASSYSWGNTIYF

j_call: TRBJ2-5
v_call: TRBV5-5
cdr3_aa: CASSLGSTGPETQYF

j_call: TRBJ2-5
v_call: TRBV4-2
cdr3_aa: CASSQDGLAETQYF

j_call: TRBJ2-7
v_call: TRBV30
cdr3_aa: CAWSGPLLAGPYEQYF

j_call: TRBJ2-3
v_call: TRBV4-1
cdr3_aa: CASSQGLAASDTQYF

j_call: TRBJ2-2
v_call: TRBV2
cdr3_aa: CASSERAVNTGELFF

j_call: TRBJ1-3
v_call: TRBV19
cdr3_aa: CASIPGRVSGNTIYF

j_call: TRBJ1-1
v_call: TRBV7-2
cdr3_aa: CASSWTGGTEAFF

j_call: TRBJ2-1
v_call: TRBV19
cdr3_aa: CASSPKGLAGPLGEQFF

j_call: TRBJ1-6
v_call: TRBV9
cdr3_aa: CASSPNSNNSPLHF

j_call: TRBJ2-5
v_call: TRBV7-2
cdr3_aa: CASSLVLQETQYF

j_call: TRBJ1-6
v_call: TRBV4-1
cdr3_aa: CASSPQRTSGESPLHF

j_call: TRBJ2-3
v_call: TRBV2
cdr3_aa: CASSEGYRRDTQYF

j_call: TRBJ2-7
v_call: TRBV2
cdr3_aa: CASSRQPSSYEQYF

j_call: TRBJ1-2
v_call: TRBV25-1
cdr3_aa: CASSYRDRDGGYTF

j_call: TRBJ2-7
v_call: TRBV4-3
cdr3_aa: CASSQDFRTAAYEQYF

j_call: TRBJ1-2
v_call: TRBV7-2
cdr3_aa: CASSQRQDGYTF

j_call: TRBJ2-2
v_call: TRBV2
cdr3_aa: CASHPTDPPGELFF

j_call: TRBJ1-1
v_call: TRBV4-1
cdr3_aa: CASSQDSQGRAEAFF

j_call: TRBJ1-2
v_call: TRBV2
cdr3_aa: CASSLFLAGYGYTF

j_call: TRBJ2-2
v_call: TRBV27
cdr3_aa: CASSLAGGMGDYTGELFF

j_call: TRBJ1-2
v_call: TRBV9
cdr3_aa: CASSAGVRGYTF

j_call: TRBJ2-1
v_call: TRBV27
cdr3_aa: CASSRLRGVLDEQFF

j_call: TRBJ1-6
v_call: TRBV6-5
cdr3_aa: CASKGQVDSPLHF

j_call: TRBJ1-6
v_call: TRBV6-6
cdr3_aa: CASTGTAVYNSPLHF

j_call: TRBJ2-7
v_call: TRBV5-5
cdr3_aa: CASSPKIPLEQYF